This T cell receptor (beta chain) came from a study of regulatory T cells in long-lasting Graves disease. Germline values: CDR1 MDHEN, CDR2 SYDVKM. This CDR3 region has 11 residues. The V end lost 3 bases, the J end lost 5 bases, and 5 bases lay between the germline ends. Specified time point: newly diagnosed GD, antithyroid drugs for less than 3 months. PBMC-derived RNA was used for the TCR library. This clonotype was recorded a few times. Combining iRepertoire HTBI primers with Arm-PCR of CDR3 regions, the authors built TCR beta libraries. One entry per CDR3 protein, called by TCRdb with MiXCR from the multiplex PCR reads. The table shows 450,000 to 600,000 distinct CDR3 sequences, with 16% occurring only once. In addition, the sample was reused for a study of T cells in Graves' hyperthyroidism and ophthalmopathy. This second report adds: Those patients with uncontrolled infection, other autoimmune disease, pregnancy or lactation were excluded.

The receptor was derived from a man between 40 and 49 years old with Graves disease. The chain carries TRBV28 and TRBJ2-7; D ambiguous. This sample comprised peripheral blood mononuclear cells (PBMCs), obtained at new diagnosis, from a patient treated with antithyroid drugs. The CDR3 DNA sequence: TGTGCCAGCAGTTTTCGCCACGAGCAGTACTTC. Protein product: CASSFRHEQYF.